Below are 18 T cell receptor beta chains sequenced from a single sample in a study of blood T cell repertoires in COVID-19. Profiled with immunoSEQ multiplex PCR; TCRdb holds only in-frame clones, not every one. This table holds under 200,000 clones, approximately 80% found once. Sequenced sample: peripheral blood. These receptors came from a woman in her fifties or sixties with acute or convalescent COVID-19.

A single count supports this clone. V gene TRBV4-1 combines with J gene TRBJ2-7; 8 bases fit TRBD1. There are 12 residues in the CDR3. The V gene's germline CDR1 is MGHRA and CDR2 YSYEKL. The J segment lost 6 bases and the V segment lost 5 bases, leaving 3 bases of the junction unmatched. CDR3 sequence (DNA): TGCGCCAGCAGCTACGGACAGGGCGAGCAGTACTTC. Its protein is CASSYGQGEQYF.

This clone was found a few times. Within the sample, other DNA sequences also encode this same CDR3. This sequence joins TRBV4-2 and TRBJ2-5, with D tentatively TRBD1 (5 bases). The CDR3 totals 13 residues. V gave up 1 base and J gave up 3 bases, with 6 bases separating them. In germline, CDR1 is LGHNA, CDR2 YNFKEQ. Here the CDR3 DNA reads TGTGCCAGCAGCCAAGGGGGCAAAGAGACCCAGTACTTC. This encodes CASSQGGKETQYF.

The rearrangement uses TRBV7-2 and TRBJ1-2; 8 bases align to TRBD1. CDR3 length: 15 amino acids. The germline CDR1 and CDR2 sequences are SGHTA and FQGNSA. Trimming took 2 bases from V and 6 from J; bases not matched to a gene: 8. This chain's CDR3 is CASSLLAPGQDGYTF. The CDR3 DNA sequence: TGTGCCAGCAGCTTACTCGCGCCGGGACAGGATGGCTACACCTTC.

The chain recombines TRBV7-9 with TRBJ2-3; 11 bases agree with TRBD2. The V and J ends lost 5 bases and 2 bases, in that order; junction bases with no gene match: 9. This CDR3 is 17 amino acids long. Germline CDR1 reads SEHNR; CDR2 reads FQNEAQ (reference sequence). The CDR3 bases are TGTGCCAGCAGCCATCAGGGACTAGCGGCGCTCACAGATACGCAGTATTTT. Its translation is CASSHQGLAALTDTQYF. Full variable domain (remainder filled in from reference TRBV7-9 and TRBJ2-3): DTGVSQNPRHKITKRGQNVTFRCDPISEHNRLYWYRQTLGQGPEFLTYFQNEAQLEKSRLLSDRFSAERPKGSFSTLEIQRTEQGDSAMYLCASSHQGLAALTDTQYFGPGTRLTVL.

The rearrangement joins TRBV7-9 to TRBJ1-1; 8 positions match TRBD1. The germline V gene has CDR1 SEHNR and CDR2 FQNEAQ (reference sequence). After removal of 4 bases from V and 1 base from J, the junction contained 5 bases not matched to a gene. The CDR3 extends over 15 amino acids. The CDR3 sequence is CASSSTGQGNTEAFF. CDR3 DNA sequence: TGTGCCAGCAGCTCTACCGGACAGGGGAACACTGAAGCTTTCTTT.

V and J are TRBV29-1 and TRBJ1-5; D unresolved. CDR3 length: 12 residues. Germline assignment: CDR1 SQVTM and CDR2 ANQGSEA. V lost 6 bases and J 4 bases, leaving 10 bases between the germline ends. CDR3 sequence (DNA): TGCAGCGTCGGAGACGGAAATCAGCCCCAGCATTTT. Residues: CSVGDGNQPQHF.

The rearrangement uses TRBV9 and TRBJ2-3; tentative D call: TRBD1 (6 bases). The V and J ends lost 4 bases and 2 bases respectively, with 11 bases between them. This CDR3 has 14 residues. Germline CDR1 SGDLS, CDR2 YYNGEE. The CDR3: CASSPRGFTDTQYF. CDR3 nucleotides: TGTGCCAGCAGCCCTAGGGGGTTCACAGATACGCAGTATTTT.

The chain uses TRBV9 and TRBJ2-2, with 8 bases identical to TRBD1. Germline CDR1 reads SGDLS; CDR2 reads YYNGEE. The CDR3 is 16 residues long. V was pared by 3 bases and J by 0 bases, with 4 bases of the junction left unmatched. CDR3 amino acids: CASSAGQGPNTGELFF. DNA of the CDR3: TGTGCCAGCAGCGCCGGACAGGGACCGAACACCGGGGAGCTGTTTTTT.

The rearrangement links TRBV9 to TRBJ1-2, with D possibly being TRBD1 (6 bases). The CDR3 is 14 amino acids. Trimming removed 0 bases from V and 4 bases from J, with 10 bases in between. Looked up from germline, CDR1 is SGDLS and CDR2 is YYNGEE. The CDR3 region is CASSVDQGLYGYTF. CDR3 nucleotides: TGTGCCAGCAGCGTAGATCAGGGGCTCTATGGCTACACCTTC.

The V gene is TRBV5-1, the J gene TRBJ1-2; 8 nucleotides line up with TRBD1. This CDR3 region has 14 residues. V lost 0 bases to trimming and J lost 8 bases; unmatched junction nucleotides: 6. CDR1 and CDR2 (germline): SGHRS, YFSETQ. The CDR3 is CASSLGQGSWGYTF. In nucleotides, the CDR3 is TGCGCCAGCAGCTTGGGACAGGGGAGTTGGGGCTACACCTTC.

The gene calls are TRBV3-1 (or the pseudogene TRBV3-2) and TRBJ2-5; perhaps TRBD2 as D (7 bases). Germline-derived CDR1 and CDR2 are LGHDT and YNNKEL (reference sequence). The CDR3 contains 16 residues. The V end was cut by 0 bases, the J end by 1 base, with 12 bases between. CDR3 protein: CASSQEGGGFQETQYF. The CDR3 nucleotides are TGTGCCAGCAGCCAAGAAGGGGGGGGCTTCCAAGAGACCCAGTACTTC.

CDR3 residues: CASSSPLGPWDTQYF. In DNA form, the CDR3 reads TGTGCCAGCAGCTCCCCCCTTGGGCCGTGGGATACGCAGTATTTT. This sequence joins TRBV5-8 and TRBJ2-3; D unclear. Per germline, CDR1 SGHTS and CDR2 YDEGEE. Trimming removed 3 bases at V and 6 bases at J, with 17 bases between. The CDR3 loop spans 15 amino acids.

This clone was detected a few times. The CDR3 is CASSPAGDLYGYTF. The CDR3 DNA sequence: TGTGCCAGCTCACCAGCGGGGGACCTCTATGGCTACACCTTC. The chain is built from TRBV18 and TRBJ1-2, with a possible D match to TRBD1 (5 bases). The CDR3 extends over 14 amino acids. CDR1 and CDR2 (germline): KGHSH, LQKENI. V was shortened by 2 bases and J by 4 bases, with 11 bases between the two germline ends. Full variable domain (rest looked up from reference TRBV18 and TRBJ1-2): NAGVMQNPRHLVRRRGQEARLRCSPMKGHSHVYWYRQLPEEGLKFMVYLQKENIIDESGMPKERFSAEFPKEGPSILRIQQVVRGDSAAYFCASSPAGDLYGYTFGSGTRLTVV.

This clone was seen only once. This chain links TRBV4-2 with TRBJ2-3, with D tentatively TRBD2 (6 bases). V was clipped by 1 base and J by 4 bases, with 9 bases between them. The CDR3 is 14 amino acids. CDR1 and CDR2 from the germline V gene are LGHNA and YNFKEQ. The DNA for the CDR3 is TGTGCCAGCAGCCAAGTAACTAGCCCAGATACGCAGTATTTT. Translation: CASSQVTSPDTQYF.

The chain recombines TRBV21-1 with TRBJ1-4. TRBV21-1 represents a pseudogene. This CDR3 has 16 residues. Here the CDR3 DNA reads TGTGCCAGCAGCGCAAGCCTAGGGGGGGTTAATGAAAAACTGTTTTTT. Protein: CASSASLGGVNEKLFF.

The gene calls are TRBV28 and TRBJ2-5; TRBD1 matches 9 bases. Trimming cost V 4 bases and J 5 bases; bases outside gene matches: 8. CDR1 MDHEN and CDR2 SYDVKM come from the germline V gene. CDR3 length: 15 amino acids. CDR3 amino acids: CASSSPGQGRETQYF. The CDR3 region has the DNA TGTGCCAGCAGTTCGCCGGGACAGGGAAGGGAGACCCAGTACTTC.

This clone was seen just once. The gene calls are TRBV5-1 and TRBJ1-2; 8 positions match TRBD1. The CDR3 length is 14 residues. J gave up 7 bases and V 0 bases, and 5 bases lay outside the gene matches. CDR1 is SGHRS and CDR2 is YFSETQ in the germline V gene. In DNA, the CDR3 is TGCGCCAGCAGCTTGGTAGCAGGGGGCGGTGGCTACACCTTC. Amino acids: CASSLVAGGGGYTF.

The chain joins TRBV5-4 to TRBJ1-6; D uncertain. This CDR3 has 13 residues. CDR1 and CDR2 from the germline V gene are SGHNT and YYREEE (reference sequence). Trimming took 0 bases from V and 14 from J, leaving 12 bases between them. CDR3: CASSLGGVLALHF. CDR3 sequence (DNA): TGTGCCAGCAGCTTGGGCGGCGTTTTAGCCCTCCACTTT.